This T cell receptor beta chain was sequenced in a study of spatial heterogeneity in lung cancer. On the study more broadly: On average, each unique TCR and UMI combination appeared more than ten times in raw reads.

Study-wide results and caveats: At tumor resection, ubiquitous expanded TCRs were detected in blood more often than later.

This clonotype has a count of ten or more. Its antigen is as yet unknown. The sample's time point: sample taken at primary tumor resection. Unsorted tumor, nontumor lung tissue or cryopreserved PBMC supplied the whole RNA. About 73 TRACERx patients with early, untreated non-small cell lung cancer donated samples. Individually, TCR cDNA molecules were each labelled with a unique molecular identifier. Each CDR3 protein is one row after TCRdb ran MiXCR on the 5' RACE reads. Among about 50,000 distinct CDR3 sequences listed, roughly 7.2% were seen once. There are 15 residues in the CDR3. After removal of 8 bases from V and 7 bases from J, the junction contained 11 bases not matched to a gene. The germline CDR1 and CDR2 sequences are SGHTA and FQGNSA.

This chain joins TRBV7-2 and TRBJ2-1; 10 bases match TRBD2. This specimen was PBMCs, taken at surgery. The source is a female donor with early-stage non-small cell lung cancer. This CDR3 reads CASRQRGGLRNEQFF. The CDR3, as DNA: TGTGCCAGCCGCCAGCGGGGGGGCCTAAGAAATGAGCAGTTCTTC.